This TCR beta chain was captured in a study of shared clonotypes between healthy human individuals (dated by TCRdb to 2020 to 2021). At the level of the whole study: Two women and a few men aged 18 to 49 years were included in the cohort. Between about 0.85 and 9.5 billion PBMCs per donor were obtained by leukapheresis. To estimate repertoire size and how much clonotype sharing occurs between individuals, the study deeply sequenced the blood TCR repertoires of five or six healthy adults. For each donor, three plates each were used for CD4 naive and CD4 memory, two plates were used for CD8 naive, and one plate was used for CD8 memory. Libraries were prepared and TCR repertoires were sequenced by different laboratories using diverse techniques, in order to increase sequencing depth and limit assay-specific biases.

Summary of the overall study and its limitations: Sharing across several donors was observed for around 5% of naive CD4, over 3% of naive CD8, 2% to 2.5% of memory CD4, and roughly 0.43% of memory CD8 clonotypes. Based on pairwise subsampling, the degree of clonotype sharing among donors was expected to be affected by sequencing depth. Naive subsets generally had larger estimated clonotype richness than memory subsets did. Because the study included a small number of donors, the genetic and exposure-history diversity represented was limited. Higher generation probabilities were observed for clonotypes shared by all four sorted-subset donors than for non-shared clonotypes. Sampling was restricted to blood, and TCR repertoires in tissues likely differ from the TCR repertoires found in blood. Incomplete sequencing was indicated by rarefaction of sorted-subset datasets, despite the large sequencing depth.

Regarding this clone: It has no known antigen specificity. Base qualities are missing; no much larger clone stands one base away.

The CDR1 and CDR2 encoded by the germline V gene are SGHDT and YYEEEE. The junction carries 5 bases between V and J, which are trimmed by 3 bases and 2 bases respectively. The CDR3, cysteine through phenylalanine, is 12 amino acids long. Only the CDR3 region is kept as DNA, spanning 36 bases read in frame from base 1. Donors were healthy HIV-negative adults with no recently reported acute infections or vaccinations. All donors were Caucasian adults living in Nashville, Tennessee, USA. CD4+ T cells were enriched by magnetic negative selection, after which naive cells were positively selected on CD45RA and the negative fraction was taken as the memory subset. Blood was obtained by leukapheresis, after which PBMCs were separated by Ficoll-Histopaque density gradient centrifugation and cryopreserved in liquid nitrogen vapor phase. Purity and quantity of every magnetically sorted T cell population were checked by analytical flow cytometry. From each sorted fraction, genomic DNA was isolated and quantified by UV absorbance on a Nanodrop 2000c.

TCR CDR3 regions were amplified from genomic DNA by multiplex PCR using the deep immunoSEQ assay. Genomic DNA extracted from each cell subset was distributed evenly over all wells of several immunoSEQ 96-well plates, and each plate served as one replicate. For sorted subsets, each replicate PCR was loaded with approximately 200 ng genomic DNA, equivalent to about 30,000 T cell genomes. The purified libraries were quantified using a Qubit 3.0 fluorometer, sized with a Bioanalyzer 2100, and then quantified again using the KAPA Library Quantification kit. Each immunoSEQ 96-well plate was sequenced on its own single-read 150-cycle Illumina NextSeq 550 flow cell. The original methods were these. Because the immunoSEQ output included only junctional sequences and no quality scores, the filtering could not be the same as the filtering used for full-length reads. To assign V/J genes and CDR3, sequences were annotated against IMGT germline references using PyIR, a Python wrapper for IgBLAST v1.9. Any read was removed if the V/J assignment was weak (E-value above 1e-6), the CDR3 was missing, or the read contained stop codons, out-of-frame junctions, or ambiguous translated residues. V3J clonotypes were defined as sequences sharing an identical inferred V gene, J gene, and CDR3 amino acid sequence. Percentage overlap between repertoires was calculated by dividing the number of shared unique clonotypes by the size of the smaller repertoire. RTK rarefaction, the Chao1 estimator, and Recon v2.1 estimates of unobserved clonotypes were used to assess repertoire richness. For all TCRbeta clonotypes obtained by the gDNA method from a handful of donors, generation probabilities were computed with OLGA. TCRdb provides this immuneACCESS table in a form limited to in-frame rearrangements. Some clones are lacking; in checked studies, under half of them reflect an unresolved V gene, and why the rest are absent is not known. V, J and clone size were drawn from that table, and D and trimming were deduced from the DNA. A total of more than 400,000 clones appear in this sample, 95% to 97% of them only once. The ten largest clones add up to 0.06% of the sample.

Sequencing was done on a sample of naive CD4+ T cells sorted from blood. Per the publication, the cell subset or site label means: CD45RA+ positively selected. The rearranged segments are TRBV5-6 and TRBJ1-2; the D gene remains uncertain. The receptor was derived from a young woman in good health. The sequenced DNA is TGTGCCAGCAGCTCATACAACTATGGCTACACCTTC. It encodes CASSSYNYGYTF.